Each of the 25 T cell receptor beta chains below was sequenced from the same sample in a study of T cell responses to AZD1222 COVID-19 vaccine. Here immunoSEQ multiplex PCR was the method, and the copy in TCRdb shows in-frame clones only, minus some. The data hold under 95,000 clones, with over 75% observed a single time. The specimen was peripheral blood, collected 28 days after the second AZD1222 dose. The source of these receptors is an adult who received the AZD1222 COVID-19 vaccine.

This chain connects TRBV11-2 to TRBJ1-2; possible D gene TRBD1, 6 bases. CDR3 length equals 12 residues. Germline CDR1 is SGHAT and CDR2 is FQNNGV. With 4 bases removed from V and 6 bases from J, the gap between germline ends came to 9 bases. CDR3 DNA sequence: TGTGCCAGCAGCTCAGAGGGGGATGGCTACACCTTC. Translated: CASSSEGDGYTF.

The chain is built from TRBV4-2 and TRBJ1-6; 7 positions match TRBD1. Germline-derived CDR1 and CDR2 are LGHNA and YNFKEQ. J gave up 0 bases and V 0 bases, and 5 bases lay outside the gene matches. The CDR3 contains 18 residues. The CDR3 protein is CASSQEDRLSSYNSPLHF. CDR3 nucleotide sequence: TGTGCCAGCAGCCAAGAGGACAGGTTGAGCTCCTATAATTCACCCCTCCACTTT.

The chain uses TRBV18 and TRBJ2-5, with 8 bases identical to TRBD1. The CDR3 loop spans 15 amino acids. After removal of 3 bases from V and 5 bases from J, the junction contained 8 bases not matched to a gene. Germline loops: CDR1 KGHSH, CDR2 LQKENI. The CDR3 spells CASSPLSGGQETQYF. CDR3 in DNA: TGTGCCAGCTCACCGCTTTCAGGGGGCCAGGAGACCCAGTACTTC.

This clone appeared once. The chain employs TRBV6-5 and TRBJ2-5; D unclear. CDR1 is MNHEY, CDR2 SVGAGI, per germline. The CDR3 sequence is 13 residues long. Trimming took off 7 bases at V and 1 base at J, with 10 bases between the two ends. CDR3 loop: CASTKISQETQYF. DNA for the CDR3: TGTGCCAGCACCAAAATATCCCAAGAGACCCAGTACTTC.

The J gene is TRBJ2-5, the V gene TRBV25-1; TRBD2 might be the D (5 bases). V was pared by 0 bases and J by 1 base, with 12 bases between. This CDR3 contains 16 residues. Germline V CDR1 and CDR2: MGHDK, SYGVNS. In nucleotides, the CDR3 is TGTGCCAGCAGTGAATATCTCGGAGGACCCCAAGAGACCCAGTACTTC. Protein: CASSEYLGGPQETQYF. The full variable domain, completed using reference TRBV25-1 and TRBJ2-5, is EADIYQTPRYLVIGTGKKITLECSQTMGHDKMYWYQQDPGMELHLIHYSYGVNSTEKGDLSSESTVSRIRTEHFPLTLESARPSHTSQYLCASSEYLGGPQETQYFGPGTRLLVL.

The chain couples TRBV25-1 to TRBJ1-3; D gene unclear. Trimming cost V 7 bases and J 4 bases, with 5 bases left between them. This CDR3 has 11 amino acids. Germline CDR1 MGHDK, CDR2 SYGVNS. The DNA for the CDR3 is TGTGCCAGCACCTTGGGAAACACCATATATTTT. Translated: CASTLGNTIYF.

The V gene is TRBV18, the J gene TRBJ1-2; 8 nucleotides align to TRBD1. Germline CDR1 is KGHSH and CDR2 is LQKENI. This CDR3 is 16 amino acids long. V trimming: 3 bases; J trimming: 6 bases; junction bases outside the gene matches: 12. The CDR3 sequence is CASSPTLDRELHGYTF. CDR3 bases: TGTGCCAGCTCACCCACATTGGACAGGGAGTTGCATGGCTACACCTTC.

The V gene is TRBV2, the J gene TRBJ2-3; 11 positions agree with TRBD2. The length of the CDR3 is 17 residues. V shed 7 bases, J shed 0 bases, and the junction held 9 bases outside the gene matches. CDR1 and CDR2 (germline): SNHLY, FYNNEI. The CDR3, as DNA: TGTGCCAGCACTGCGCCGGGACTAGCGGATAGCACAGATACGCAGTATTTT. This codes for CASTAPGLADSTDTQYF.

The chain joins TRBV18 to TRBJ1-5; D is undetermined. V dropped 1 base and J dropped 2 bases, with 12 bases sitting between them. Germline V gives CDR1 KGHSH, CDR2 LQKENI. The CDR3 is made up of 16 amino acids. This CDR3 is CASSPLPPVGNQPQHF. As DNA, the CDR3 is TGTGCCAGCTCACCACTTCCACCTGTGGGCAATCAGCCCCAGCATTTT.

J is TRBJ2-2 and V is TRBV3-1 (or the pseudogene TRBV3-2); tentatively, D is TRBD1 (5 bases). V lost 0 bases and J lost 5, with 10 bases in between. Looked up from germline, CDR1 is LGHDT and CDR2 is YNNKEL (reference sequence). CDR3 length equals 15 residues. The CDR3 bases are TGTGCCAGCAGCCAAGAGGGCACAGGAACCGGGGAGCTGTTTTTT. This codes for CASSQEGTGTGELFF.

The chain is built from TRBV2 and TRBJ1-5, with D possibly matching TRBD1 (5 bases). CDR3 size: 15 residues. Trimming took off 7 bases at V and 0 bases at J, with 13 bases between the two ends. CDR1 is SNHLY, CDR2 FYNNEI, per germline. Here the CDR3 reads CASTGGTDSNQPQHF. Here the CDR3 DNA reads TGTGCCAGCACCGGAGGGACGGATAGCAATCAGCCCCAGCATTTT. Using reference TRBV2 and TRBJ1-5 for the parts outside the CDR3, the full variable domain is EPEVTQTPSHQVTQMGQEVILRCVPISNHLYFYWYRQILGQKVEFLVSFYNNEISEKSEIFDDQFSVERPDGSNFTLKIRSTKLEDSAMYFCASTGGTDSNQPQHFGDGTRLSIL.

CDR3 DNA: TGTGCCAGCAAACGGTCAGATGACTATGGCTACACCTTC. Its protein is CASKRSDDYGYTF. This rearrangement joins TRBV27 to TRBJ1-2; D is unresolved. Per germline, CDR1 MNHEY and CDR2 SMNVEV (reference sequence). The V gene lost 7 bases and the J gene lost 3 bases, with 12 bases spanning the gap. CDR3 length equals 13 residues.

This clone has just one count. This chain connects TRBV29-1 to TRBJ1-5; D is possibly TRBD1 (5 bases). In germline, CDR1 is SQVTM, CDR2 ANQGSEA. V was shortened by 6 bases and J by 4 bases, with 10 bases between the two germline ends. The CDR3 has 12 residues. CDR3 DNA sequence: TGCAGCGTAGGGGACGCAAATCAGCCCCAGCATTTT. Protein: CSVGDANQPQHF.

CDR3 region: CASRGGGGLNTEAFF. The CDR3 DNA sequence: TGTGCCAGCAGAGGAGGTGGGGGGCTGAACACTGAAGCTTTCTTT. The chain uses TRBV6-5 and TRBJ1-1; the D gene is possibly TRBD1 (6 bases). The CDR3 loop spans 15 amino acids. The germline V gene encodes CDR1 MNHEY and CDR2 SVGAGI. The V and J ends lost 6 bases and 0 bases respectively, with 14 bases between them.

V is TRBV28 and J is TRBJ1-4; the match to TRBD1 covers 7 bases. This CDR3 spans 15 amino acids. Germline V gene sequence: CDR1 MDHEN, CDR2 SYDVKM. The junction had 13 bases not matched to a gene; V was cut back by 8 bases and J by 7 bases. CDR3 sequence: CASATLEQGSEKLFF. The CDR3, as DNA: TGTGCCAGCGCCACCCTGGAACAGGGGAGTGAAAAACTGTTTTTT.

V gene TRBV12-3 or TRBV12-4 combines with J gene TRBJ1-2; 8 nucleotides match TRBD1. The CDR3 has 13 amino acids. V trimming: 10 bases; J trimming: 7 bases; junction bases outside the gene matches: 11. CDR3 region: CATPRGRGLGYTF. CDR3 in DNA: TGTGCCACCCCCAGAGGCAGGGGGCTTGGCTACACCTTC.

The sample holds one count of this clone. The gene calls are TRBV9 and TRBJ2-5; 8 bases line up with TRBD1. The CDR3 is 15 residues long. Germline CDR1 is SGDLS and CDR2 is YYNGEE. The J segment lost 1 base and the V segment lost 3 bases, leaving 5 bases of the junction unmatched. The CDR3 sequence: CASSAGQGPQETQYF. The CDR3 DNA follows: TGTGCCAGCAGCGCCGGACAGGGCCCCCAAGAGACCCAGTACTTC.

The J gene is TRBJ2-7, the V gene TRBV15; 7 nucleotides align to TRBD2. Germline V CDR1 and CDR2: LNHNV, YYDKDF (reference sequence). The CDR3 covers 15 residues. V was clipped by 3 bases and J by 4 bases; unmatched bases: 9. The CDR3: CATSSLVGGGYEQYF. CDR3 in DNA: TGTGCCACCAGCAGCCTCGTTGGGGGGGGTTACGAGCAGTACTTC.

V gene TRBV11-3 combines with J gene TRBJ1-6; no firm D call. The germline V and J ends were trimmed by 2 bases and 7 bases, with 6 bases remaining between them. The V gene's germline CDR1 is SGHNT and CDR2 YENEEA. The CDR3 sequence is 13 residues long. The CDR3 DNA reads TGTGCCAGCAGCTTAAGCGTCAATTCACCCCTCCACTTT. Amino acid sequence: CASSLSVNSPLHF. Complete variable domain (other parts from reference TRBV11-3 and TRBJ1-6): EAGVVQSPRYKIIEKKQPVAFWCNPISGHNTLYWYLQNLGQGPELLIRYENEEAVDDSQLPKDRFSAERLKGVDSTLKIQPAELGDSAVYLCASSLSVNSPLHFGNGTRLTVT.

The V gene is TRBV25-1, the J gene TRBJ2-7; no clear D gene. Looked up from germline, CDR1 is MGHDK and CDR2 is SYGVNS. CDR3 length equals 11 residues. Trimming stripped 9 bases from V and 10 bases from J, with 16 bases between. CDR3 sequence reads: CARSLHAFQYF. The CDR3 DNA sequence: TGTGCCAGAAGTCTACATGCTTTTCAGTACTTC.

CDR3 region: CASRPRDSGNTIYF. The CDR3 bases are TGTGCCAGCAGACCACGGGACAGTGGAAACACCATATATTTT. The V gene is TRBV7-9, the J gene TRBJ1-3; 7 nucleotides agree with TRBD1. With V trimmed by 6 bases and J by 3 bases, 5 bases remained unmatched. CDR3 length: 14 amino acids. CDR1 SEHNR and CDR2 FQNEAQ come from the germline V gene (reference sequence).

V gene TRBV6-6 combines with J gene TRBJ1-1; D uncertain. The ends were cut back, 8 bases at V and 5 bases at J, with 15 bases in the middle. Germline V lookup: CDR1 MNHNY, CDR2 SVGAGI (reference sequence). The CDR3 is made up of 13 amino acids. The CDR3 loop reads CASSGIGGTEAFF. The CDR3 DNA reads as TGTGCCAGCTCCGGGATAGGTGGGACTGAAGCTTTCTTT.

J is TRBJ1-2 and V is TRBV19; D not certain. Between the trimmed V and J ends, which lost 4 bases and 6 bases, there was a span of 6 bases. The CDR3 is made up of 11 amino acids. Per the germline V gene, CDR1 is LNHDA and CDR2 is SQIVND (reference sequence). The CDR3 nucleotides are TGTGCCAGTAGTAAGAGGGATGGCTACACCTTC. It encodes CASSKRDGYTF.

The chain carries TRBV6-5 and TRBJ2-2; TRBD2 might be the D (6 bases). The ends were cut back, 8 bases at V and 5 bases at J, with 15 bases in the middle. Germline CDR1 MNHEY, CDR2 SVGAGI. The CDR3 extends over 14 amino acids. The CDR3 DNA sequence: TGTGCCAGCCTCGGACCCCGGGGGACCGGGGAGCTGTTTTTT. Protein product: CASLGPRGTGELFF.

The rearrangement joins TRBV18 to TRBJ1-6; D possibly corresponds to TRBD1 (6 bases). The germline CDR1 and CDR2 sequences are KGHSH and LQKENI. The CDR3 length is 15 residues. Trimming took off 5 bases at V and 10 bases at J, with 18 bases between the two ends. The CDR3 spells CASSTRRGIRSPLHF. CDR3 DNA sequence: TGTGCCAGCTCAACGCGTAGGGGGATCAGGTCACCCCTCCACTTT.